These 20 T cell receptor beta chains share one sample of origin, sequenced in a study of T-cell memory formation after mild COVID-19. TCRdb reprocessed the 5' RACE reads via MiXCR and lists one record per CDR3 protein. The sample has 250,000 to 300,000 distinct CDR3 sequences, around 15% seen once. Sequencing was done on a sample of PBMCs or a T cell subset sorted from them (not recorded which). The origin of the receptors is a man between 18 and 29 years old who had mild COVID-19 (a few samples of this study predate the infection). Cell type and time point are not known.

V is TRBV9 and J is TRBJ2-3; no definite D call. The CDR3 spans 14 residues. Trimming took 4 bases from V and 0 from J, leaving 9 bases between them. From germline, CDR1 is SGDLS and CDR2 YYNGEE. As DNA, the CDR3 is TGTGCCAGCAGCCGGGTTTCCAGCACAGATACGCAGTATTTT. Protein: CASSRVSSTDTQYF.

V usage is TRBV6-5 and J usage is TRBJ1-1; D gene ambiguous. Trimming took off 2 bases at V and 3 bases at J, with 7 bases between the two ends. This CDR3 is 13 amino acids long. Germline-derived CDR1 and CDR2 are MNHEY and SVGAGI. The DNA of the CDR3 is TGTGCCAGCAGTTACATGGAGGACACTGAAGCTTTCTTT. Residues: CASSYMEDTEAFF.

The chain combines TRBV14 with TRBJ2-4; 9 bases line up with TRBD1. The V gene's germline CDR1 is SGHDN and CDR2 FVKESK. The CDR3 spans 16 residues. The J segment lost 3 bases and the V segment lost 3 bases, leaving 6 bases of the junction unmatched. CDR3 region: CASSQRTGDGKNIQYF. The CDR3 DNA reads TGTGCCAGCAGCCAGAGGACAGGGGATGGCAAAAACATTCAGTACTTC.

CDR3 region: CASSELQTGGDEQYV. CDR3 nucleotide sequence: TGTGCCAGCAGTGAACTTCAGACAGGGGGCGACGAGCAGTACGTC. V is TRBV9 and J is TRBJ2-7; 10 bases line up with TRBD1. Germline V CDR1 and CDR2: SGDLS, YYNGEE. V lost 5 bases and J lost 5; bases outside the gene matches: 10. This CDR3 spans 15 amino acids.

The rearrangement links TRBV4-1 to TRBJ2-1; D is unresolved. Looked up from germline, CDR1 is MGHRA and CDR2 is YSYEKL. This CDR3 spans 15 amino acids. V was pared by 3 bases and J by 7 bases, with 16 bases between. CDR3 protein: CASSHFVTPKNEQFF. The DNA of the CDR3 is TGCGCCAGCAGCCATTTCGTCACCCCGAAAAATGAGCAGTTCTTC.

This clonotype was observed at least ten times. CDR3 bases: TGCGCCACCCAGGGACTAGCGGGGGGCGGTACCGGGGAGCTGTTTTTT. This encodes CATQGLAGGGTGELFF. The V gene is TRBV10-2, the J gene TRBJ2-2; TRBD2 matches at 15 bases. Germline values: CDR1 WSHSY, CDR2 SAAADI. The CDR3 sequence is 16 residues long. The V segment lost 10 bases and the J segment 5 bases; nucleotides outside the gene matches: 8.

The chain has TRBV20-1 and TRBJ1-1; unclear D gene. V was pared by 6 bases and J by 1 base, with 12 bases between. CDR1 DFQATT and CDR2 SNEGSKA come from the germline V gene (reference sequence). The CDR3 consists of 13 residues. The CDR3, as DNA: TGCAGTGCCCTAGATCGAGGGAACACTGAAGCTTTCTTT. It translates to CSALDRGNTEAFF.

This clonotype was counted between two and nine times. V is TRBV12-3 or TRBV12-4 and J is TRBJ2-7; D gene unclear. The CDR3 extends over 15 amino acids. Trimming removed 10 bases from V and 0 bases from J, with 19 bases in between. CDR3 in DNA: TGTGCCAACCAGGACGGTGTGCCGAGCTCCTACGAGCAGTACGTC. Translated, it gives CANQDGVPSSYEQYV.

This clonotype was seen only a few times. V usage is TRBV7-9 and J usage is TRBJ2-1; perhaps TRBD2 as D (6 bases). The CDR3 has 14 residues. Trimming stripped 1 base from V and 3 bases from J, with 7 bases between. CDR1 is SEHNR and CDR2 is FQNEAQ in the germline V gene (reference sequence). The CDR3 here is CASSLGGDYNEQFF. Here the CDR3 DNA reads TGTGCCAGCAGCTTAGGGGGGGACTACAATGAGCAGTTCTTC. The full variable domain, with the rest looked up from reference TRBV7-9 and TRBJ2-1, is DTGVSQNPRHKITKRGQNVTFRCDPISEHNRLYWYRQTLGQGPEFLTYFQNEAQLEKSRLLSDRFSAERPKGSFSTLEIQRTEQGDSAMYLCASSLGGDYNEQFFGPGTRLTVL.

The V and J genes are TRBV7-8 and TRBJ1-5; tentative D call: TRBD1 (6 bases). CDR1 SGHVS and CDR2 FQNEAQ come from the germline V gene. V was trimmed by 5 bases and J by 1 base, leaving 18 bases between them. The CDR3 length is 17 residues. The CDR3 protein is CASSLSLGGASNQPQHF. CDR3 sequence (DNA): TGTGCCAGCAGCCTATCCCTTGGGGGGGCGAGCAATCAGCCCCAGCATTTT.

The rearrangement links TRBV5-1 to TRBJ2-2, with 9 bases aligning to TRBD1. The CDR3 totals 16 residues. CDR1 SGHRS and CDR2 YFSETQ come from the germline V gene. Trimming removed 6 bases from V and 0 bases from J; junction bases left unmatched: 6. The CDR3 reads CASTPGQGANTGELFF. For the CDR3, the DNA is TGCGCCAGCACCCCGGGACAGGGCGCGAACACCGGGGAGCTGTTTTTT.

The chain employs TRBV6-5 and TRBJ1-4; D is unclear. Germline V gene lookup returns CDR1 MNHEY and CDR2 SVGAGI. The CDR3 is 14 residues long. Trimming stripped 0 bases from V and 8 bases from J, with 10 bases between. The DNA for the CDR3 is TGTGCCAGCAGTTACTCGCCCTCCATGGAAAAACTGTTTTTT. It translates to CASSYSPSMEKLFF.

This clonotype came up a few times. This chain connects TRBV7-6 to TRBJ2-7, with 8 positions matching TRBD1. The CDR3 is 15 residues long. V lost 0 bases and J lost 5; bases outside the gene matches: 6. The germline CDR1 and CDR2 sequences are SGHVS and FNYEAQ. CDR3 amino acids: CASSLAGRGQDEQYF. The CDR3 DNA reads as TGTGCCAGCAGCTTAGCGGGCAGGGGACAGGACGAGCAGTACTTC. The variable domain in full, completed from reference TRBV7-6 and TRBJ2-7, reads GAGVSQSPRYKVTKRGQDVALRCDPISGHVSLYWYRQALGQGPEFLTYFNYEAQQDKSGLPNDRFSAERPEGSISTLTIQRTEQRDSAMYRCASSLAGRGQDEQYFGPGTRLTVT.

This clonotype was counted a few times. This chain links TRBV5-1 with TRBJ1-2, with a tentative D call TRBD1 (5 bases). This CDR3 comprises 15 residues. Germline CDR1 reads SGHRS; CDR2 reads YFSETQ. Trimming removed 0 bases at V and 7 bases at J, with 16 bases between. The CDR3 nucleotides read TGCGCCAGCAGCTTGGTCGGGGACGGGGTTGGTGGCTACACCTTC. Translation: CASSLVGDGVGGYTF.

This clonotype was detected a few times. V usage is TRBV28 and J usage is TRBJ1-1; 7 nucleotides match TRBD1. The CDR3 runs 14 residues. CDR1 is MDHEN and CDR2 is SYDVKM in the germline V gene. Germline trimming cut 7 bases from V and 0 bases from J; bases unmatched to any gene: 5. The CDR3: CASTSTGLNTEAFF. As DNA, the CDR3 is TGTGCCAGCACTTCGACAGGGCTGAACACTGAAGCTTTCTTT.

V and J are TRBV11-2 and TRBJ2-4; D tentatively reads TRBD1 or TRBD2 (5 bases each). The CDR3 totals 17 residues. Trimming removed 6 bases at V and 0 bases at J, with 18 bases between. Germline-derived CDR1 and CDR2 are SGHAT and FQNNGV. CDR3 protein: CASRRAGTRLAKNIQYF. The DNA for the CDR3 is TGTGCCAGCAGGCGAGCCGGGACGCGGTTAGCCAAAAACATTCAGTACTTC. Filled out from reference TRBV11-2 and TRBJ2-4, the complete variable domain reads EAGVAQSPRYKIIEKRQSVAFWCNPISGHATLYWYQQILGQGPKLLIQFQNNGVVDDSQLPKDRFSAERLKGVDSTLKIQPAKLEDSAVYLCASRRAGTRLAKNIQYFGAGTRLSVL.

This clonotype was counted a few times. V gene TRBV5-1 combines with J gene TRBJ2-5; D perhaps matches TRBD1 (6 bases). The CDR3 totals 17 residues. V was trimmed by 0 bases and J by 0 bases, leaving 15 bases between them. Germline loops: CDR1 SGHRS, CDR2 YFSETQ. The CDR3 spells CASSLEGVARYQETQYF. CDR3 bases: TGCGCCAGCAGCTTGGAGGGGGTAGCGAGGTACCAAGAGACCCAGTACTTC.

This clonotype showed up many times. The rearrangement uses TRBV6-2 or TRBV6-3 and TRBJ1-1, with D possibly being TRBD1 (5 bases). V gave up 4 bases and J gave up 1 base, with 22 bases separating them. The CDR3 has 18 amino acids. From germline, CDR1 is MNHEY and CDR2 SVGEGT. CDR3 in amino acids: CASSSFTSRFRGNTEAFF. CDR3 bases: TGTGCCAGCAGTTCGTTCACAAGTCGGTTTAGGGGGAACACTGAAGCTTTCTTT.

This clonotype showed up many times. This chain uses TRBV12-3 or TRBV12-4 with TRBJ2-4; D gene ambiguous. The CDR3 length is 13 residues. V lost 5 bases to trimming and J lost 1 base, with 6 bases between them. The CDR3 region is CASSPGAKNIQYF. The CDR3, as DNA: TGTGCCAGCAGTCCCGGGGCCAAAAACATTCAGTACTTC.

The rearrangement joins TRBV5-1 to TRBJ1-5, with D possibly being TRBD1 (5 bases). Trimming took off 7 bases at V and 6 bases at J, with 20 bases between the two ends. The CDR3 consists of 15 residues. CDR1 is SGHRS and CDR2 is YFSETQ in the germline V gene. This chain's CDR3 is CASSVGVGVVQPQHF. The CDR3 region has the DNA TGCGCCAGCTCCGTCGGTGTAGGGGTAGTTCAGCCCCAGCATTTT.